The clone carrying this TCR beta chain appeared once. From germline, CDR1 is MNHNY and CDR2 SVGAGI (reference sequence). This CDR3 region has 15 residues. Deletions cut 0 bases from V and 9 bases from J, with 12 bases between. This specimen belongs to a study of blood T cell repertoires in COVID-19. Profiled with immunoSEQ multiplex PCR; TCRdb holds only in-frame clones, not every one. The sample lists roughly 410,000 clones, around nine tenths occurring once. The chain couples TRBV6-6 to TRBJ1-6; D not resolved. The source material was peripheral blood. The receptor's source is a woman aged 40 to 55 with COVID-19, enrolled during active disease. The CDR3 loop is CASSYSTGFGSPLHF. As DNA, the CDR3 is TGTGCCAGCAGTTACTCGACGGGGTTCGGTTCACCCCTCCACTTT.